This passage covers 11 T cell receptor beta chains from one sample sequenced in a study of T cell clonality in common variable immunodeficiency. This table comes from immunoSEQ multiplex PCR, and its TCRdb copy is limited to in-frame clones, with some not included. The repertoire yields under 45,000 clones, none seen only once; the top ten contain roughly 3.4%. Sequencing used peripheral blood mononuclear cells. These receptors originate from a person between 18 and 75 years old in good health.

This clone appeared many times. The read is 3 residues too short to cover the CDR3 end, so that end is filled in from the germline J gene. The rearrangement joins TRBV30 to TRBJ2-3; D is unclear. The CDR3 runs to 14 residues. V was trimmed by 0 bases and J by 3 bases, leaving 10 bases between them. The germline V gene has CDR1 GTSNPN and CDR2 SVGIG (reference sequence). CDR3: CAWSVPSRTDTQYF. The sequenced CDR3 bases are TGTGCCTGGAGTGTACCGTCTCGGACAGATACG. Filled out from reference TRBV30 and TRBJ2-3, the complete variable domain reads SQTIHQWPATLVQPVGSPLSLECTVEGTSNPNLYWYRQAAGRGLQLLFYSVGIGQISSEVPQNLSASRPQDRQFILSSKKLLLSDSGFYLCAWSVPSRTDTQYFGPGTRLTVL.

This clone was recorded at least ten times. The read gets to within 3 residues of the CDR3 end, and the germline J gene fills in the rest. The genes are TRBV7-3 and TRBJ2-2; 7 nucleotides agree with TRBD1. This CDR3 region has 15 residues. The V segment lost 2 bases and the J segment 1 base; nucleotides outside the gene matches: 1. CDR1 and CDR2 (germline): SGHTA, FQGTGA. The CDR3 is CASSLGDRNTGELFF. The part of the CDR3 DNA that was read is TGTGCCAGCAGCTTAGGGGACAGGAACACCGGGGAG.

The covered CDR3 bases are TGTGCCTGTAATGGC. It yields the protein CACNG. In full, the CDR3 reads CACNGYTF. The chain couples TRBV30 to TRBJ1-2; unclear D gene. The DNA ends 3 residues before the CDR3 does, and the rest of the CDR3 is filled in from the germline J gene. The CDR3 has 8 amino acids. Looked up from germline, CDR1 is GTSNPN and CDR2 is SVGIG (reference sequence). V dropped 6 bases and J dropped 6 bases, with 2 bases sitting between them.

This clone turned up a few times. The read comes to an end 3 residues before the CDR3 does, leaving the germline J gene to fill in the end. The chain links TRBV19 to TRBJ2-4; tentative D call: TRBD1 (5 bases). CDR1 and CDR2 (germline): LNHDA, SQIVND (reference sequence). The CDR3 contains 15 residues. CDR3 residues: CASSIPTVLNYGQYF. CDR3 bases read: TGTGCCAGTAGTATCCCGACAGTACTTAACTATGGT.

This clone was picked up many times. The read terminates 3 residues ahead of where the CDR3 ends, so the germline J gene completes it. The genes are TRBV18 and TRBJ2-7; 11 nucleotides line up with TRBD1. The germline gives CDR1 KGHSH, CDR2 LQKENI. V lost 1 base and J lost 4; bases outside the gene matches: 6. The length of the CDR3 is 16 residues. CDR3 DNA, as far as it was read: TGTGCCAGCTCACCACGGACAGGGGGCTCAGATTACGAG. It encodes CASSPRTGGSDYE. The complete CDR3 reads CASSPRTGGSDYEQYF.

Worth noting for this clone: Read data end 3 residues before the CDR3 end; the end is taken from the germline J gene. The chain carries TRBV7-9 and TRBJ1-4, with D perhaps TRBD1 (6 bases). Germline lookup yields CDR1 SEHNR and CDR2 FQNEAQ (reference sequence). This CDR3 is 13 amino acids long. The chain's CDR3 is CASSLGGGGELFF. The CDR3 DNA, read in part, is TGTGCCAGCAGCTTAGGCGGGGGCGGGGAA.

A few counts support this clone. The DNA read from the CDR3 is TGTGCCAGCAGTGGTCGGACAGGGCTCAATCAGCCC. Residues: CASSGRTGLNQP. The whole CDR3 reads CASSGRTGLNQPQHF. The chain is built from TRBV2 and TRBJ1-5; 8 nucleotides align to TRBD1. The CDR3 end lies 3 residues beyond the end of the read and is filled in from the germline J gene. V shed 4 bases and J 3 bases; nucleotides not matched to a gene: 5. Germline V lookup: CDR1 SNHLY, CDR2 FYNNEI. CDR3 length: 15 amino acids.

This clone was counted at least ten times. The read terminates 3 residues ahead of where the CDR3 ends, so the germline J gene completes it. The chain employs TRBV5-1 and TRBJ2-3, with D possibly being TRBD2 (5 bases). The CDR3 totals 15 residues. The germline V gene encodes CDR1 SGHRS and CDR2 YFSETQ. V gave up 0 bases and J gave up 4 bases, with 12 bases separating them. CDR3 in amino acids: CASSLGLGVPDTQYF. Partial CDR3 DNA: TGCGCCAGCAGCTTGGGACTCGGGGTCCCAGATACG.

This clone came up a few times. The read terminates 3 residues before the CDR3 end, so the remaining end is supplied by the germline J gene. The chain is built from TRBV20-1 and TRBJ1-3; the match to TRBD1 covers 8 bases. The CDR3 length is 15 residues. The J segment lost 0 bases and the V segment lost 5 bases, leaving 6 bases of the junction unmatched. Per germline, CDR1 DFQATT and CDR2 SNEGSKA (reference sequence). CDR3 DNA, as far as it was read: TGCAGTGCTCGGGACAGGTCGTCCTCTGGAAACACC. It specifies CSARDRSSSGNT. The whole CDR3 protein is CSARDRSSSGNTIYF.

This clone was counted many times. The read terminates 3 residues ahead of where the CDR3 ends, so the germline J gene completes it. V gene TRBV19 combines with J gene TRBJ1-2, with 12 bases that match TRBD1. Trimming took 10 bases from V and 4 from J; bases not matched to a gene: 7. Germline loops: CDR1 LNHDA, CDR2 SQIVND (reference sequence). CDR3 size: 14 residues. CDR3 loop: CATKGTGGFYGYTF. The CDR3 DNA, read in part, is TGTGCCACTAAAGGGACAGGGGGCTTCTATGGC.

Comments on this clone: The read halts 3 residues ahead of the CDR3 end, with the missing end drawn from the germline J gene. The chain joins TRBV30 to TRBJ1-1; TRBD1 might be the D (6 bases). The CDR3 contains 13 residues. The V end lost 5 bases, the J end lost 0 bases, and 10 bases lay between the germline ends. Germline V lookup: CDR1 GTSNPN, CDR2 SVGIG (reference sequence). The CDR3: CAWQTGLNTEAFF. The CDR3 bases that were read are TGTGCCTGGCAGACAGGTCTGAACACTGAA.